This T cell receptor (beta chain) emerged from a study of blood T cell repertoires in COVID-19. TCRdb's copy holds only in-frame clones and misses some; the assay was immunoSEQ multiplex PCR. Seen here are some 17,000 clones, around 87% observed once, and the top ten hold around a sixth. With 0 bases removed from V and 6 bases from J, the gap between germline ends came to 8 bases. Per the germline V gene, CDR1 is LNHDA and CDR2 is SQIVND (reference sequence). The CDR3 sequence is 14 residues long. This chain joins TRBV19 and TRBJ2-2; maybe TRBD1 (5 bases). Sample: peripheral blood. The receptor comes from a man in his fifties or sixties with active COVID-19. CDR3 nucleotides: TGTGCCAGTAGTATAGATTACAGGTCCGGGGAGCTGTTTTTT. Amino acid sequence: CASSIDYRSGELFF.